What follows are 13 T cell receptor beta chains derived from one specimen sequenced in a study of multiple sclerosis patients with progressive multifocal leukoencephalopathy (dated by TCRdb to between 2018 and 2021). Libraries came from the immunoSEQ multiplex PCR assay. TCRdb holds this immuneACCESS table with in-frame rearrangements only. Some clones are missing; in checked studies, unresolved V genes explain under half, and the rest has no known cause. This sample lists tens of thousands of clones; 80% to 95% were detected once. The top ten constitute less than 2% of the sample. The sample's time point, from its label and the paper: before natalizumab initiation. Sample: PBMCs. The receptor set was obtained from a man under 40 with multiple sclerosis.

The chain couples TRBV7-3 to TRBJ1-1, with 8 bases lining up with TRBD1. The length of the CDR3 is 13 residues. Trimming took 3 bases from V and 8 from J; bases not matched to a gene: 5. Germline V lookup: CDR1 SGHTA, CDR2 FQGTGA. CDR3 nucleotides: TGTGCCAGCAGCTTTTCCAGGGGGCGGGAAGCTTTCTTT. It encodes CASSFSRGREAFF.

The V gene is TRBV7-3, the J gene TRBJ2-1; 9 bases map to TRBD2. The germline CDR1 and CDR2 sequences are SGHTA and FQGTGA. This CDR3 has 15 amino acids. V was pared by 0 bases and J by 5 bases, with 2 bases of the junction left unmatched. In nucleotides, the CDR3 is TGTGCCAGCAGCTTAACTGCGGGAGGGAACAATGAGCAGTTCTTC. Translation: CASSLTAGGNNEQFF.

The chain is built from TRBV6-1 and TRBJ2-7; 7 positions match TRBD2. The CDR3 contains 13 residues. With V trimmed by 8 bases and J by 1 base, 5 bases remained unmatched. From germline, CDR1 is MNHNS and CDR2 SASEGT. In nucleotides, the CDR3 is TGTGCCAGCTCGACTAGCAGGTCCTACGAGCAGTACTTC. It encodes CASSTSRSYEQYF.

The gene calls are TRBV4-3 and TRBJ2-2; no definite D call. Germline values: CDR1 LGHNA, CDR2 YSLEER. The V end was cut by 3 bases, the J end by 7 bases, with 9 bases between. The CDR3 sequence is 13 residues long. The CDR3 coding sequence is TGCGCCAGCAGCCAGGGGATGGGCGGGGAGCTGTTTTTT. Amino acid sequence: CASSQGMGGELFF.

The rearrangement joins TRBV2 to TRBJ2-1, with 7 bases matching TRBD2. The CDR3 totals 15 residues. Germline V gene data show CDR1 as SNHLY and CDR2 as FYNNEI. The V and J ends lost 6 bases and 0 bases, in that order; junction bases with no gene match: 5. DNA for the CDR3: TGTGCCAGCAGGCCACTAGCGAGCTCCTACAATGAGCAGTTCTTC. Translation: CASRPLASSYNEQFF.

This CDR3 is CASSQGGADTQYF. As DNA, the CDR3 is TGTGCCAGCAGCCAGGGGGGTGCGGATACGCAGTATTTT. This chain joins TRBV7-7 and TRBJ2-3; a possible D gene is TRBD1 (7 bases). CDR1 is SSHAT, CDR2 FNYEAQ, per germline (reference sequence). The CDR3 contains 13 residues. V lost 5 bases and J 6 bases, leaving 12 bases between the germline ends.

CDR3: CASSEGGEKLFF. For the CDR3, the DNA is TGTGCCAGCAGTGAAGGCGGTGAAAAACTGTTTTTT. The chain links TRBV6-1 to TRBJ1-4; D not resolved. Trimming took off 1 base at V and 7 bases at J, with 4 bases between the two ends. Per germline, CDR1 MNHNS and CDR2 SASEGT. The CDR3 contains 12 residues.

The V and J genes are TRBV7-9 and TRBJ2-7; D unclear. CDR1 is SEHNR and CDR2 is FQNEAQ in the germline V gene (reference sequence). The germline V and J ends were trimmed by 5 bases and 4 bases, with 9 bases remaining between them. The CDR3 is 12 amino acids. Here the CDR3 DNA reads TGTGCCAGCAGCGCGGACGGATACGAGCAGTACGTC. It codes for CASSADGYEQYV.

This rearrangement joins TRBV6-1 to TRBJ1-1; no reliable D call. This CDR3 region has 15 residues. Germline values: CDR1 MNHNS, CDR2 SASEGT. The V end was cut by 7 bases, the J end by 1 base, with 16 bases between. The CDR3 region is CASTIVGRGNTEAFF. The CDR3 nucleotides are TGTGCCAGCACCATAGTTGGGCGGGGGAACACTGAAGCTTTCTTT.

The genes are TRBV19 and TRBJ2-3; 8 nucleotides match TRBD2. This CDR3 spans 14 amino acids. Trimming took 3 bases from V and 4 from J; bases not matched to a gene: 3. Germline assignment: CDR1 LNHDA and CDR2 SQIVND (reference sequence). The DNA for the CDR3 is TGTGCCAGTAGTATGGCGGGAGGAGCAGATACGCAGTATTTT. Its protein is CASSMAGGADTQYF. Based on the CDR3 plus reference TRBV19 and TRBJ2-3, the full variable domain is DGGITQSPKYLFRKEGQNVTLSCEQNLNHDAMYWYRQDPGQGLRLIYYSQIVNDFQKGDIAEGYSVSREKKESFPLTVTSAQKNPTAFYLCASSMAGGADTQYFGPGTRLTVL.

Turning to this clone: Relative to the germline gene, one junction end is altered; a read error may explain this. V gene TRBV5-4 combines with J gene TRBJ2-1; D is unresolved. Germline V gives CDR1 SGHNT, CDR2 YYREEE (reference sequence). This CDR3 is 16 amino acids long. This CDR3 reads CASSLSTPLSHNEQFF. The CDR3 DNA is TGTGCCAGCAGCTTATCGACCCCACTCTCCCACAATGAGCAGTTCTTC.

The chain uses TRBV28 and TRBJ2-5; D may be TRBD2 (7 bases). The J call may be in error: the DNA end matches TRBJ2-7 better. Germline loops: CDR1 MDHEN, CDR2 SYDVKM. The CDR3 is 15 residues long. CDR3 residues: CASSLRGGAFYEQYF. As DNA, the CDR3 is TGTGCCAGCAGCCTAAGGGGGGGCGCCTTCTACGAGCAGTACTTC.

The chain carries TRBV19 and TRBJ1-5; the D is unclear. The CDR3 is 16 amino acids. Germline CDR1 LNHDA, CDR2 SQIVND (reference sequence). Trimming removed 1 base at V and 0 bases at J, with 10 bases between. The CDR3 DNA sequence: TGTGCCAGTAGTATAGCTAGGCTCTATAGCAATCAGCCCCAGCATTTT. This encodes CASSIARLYSNQPQHF.